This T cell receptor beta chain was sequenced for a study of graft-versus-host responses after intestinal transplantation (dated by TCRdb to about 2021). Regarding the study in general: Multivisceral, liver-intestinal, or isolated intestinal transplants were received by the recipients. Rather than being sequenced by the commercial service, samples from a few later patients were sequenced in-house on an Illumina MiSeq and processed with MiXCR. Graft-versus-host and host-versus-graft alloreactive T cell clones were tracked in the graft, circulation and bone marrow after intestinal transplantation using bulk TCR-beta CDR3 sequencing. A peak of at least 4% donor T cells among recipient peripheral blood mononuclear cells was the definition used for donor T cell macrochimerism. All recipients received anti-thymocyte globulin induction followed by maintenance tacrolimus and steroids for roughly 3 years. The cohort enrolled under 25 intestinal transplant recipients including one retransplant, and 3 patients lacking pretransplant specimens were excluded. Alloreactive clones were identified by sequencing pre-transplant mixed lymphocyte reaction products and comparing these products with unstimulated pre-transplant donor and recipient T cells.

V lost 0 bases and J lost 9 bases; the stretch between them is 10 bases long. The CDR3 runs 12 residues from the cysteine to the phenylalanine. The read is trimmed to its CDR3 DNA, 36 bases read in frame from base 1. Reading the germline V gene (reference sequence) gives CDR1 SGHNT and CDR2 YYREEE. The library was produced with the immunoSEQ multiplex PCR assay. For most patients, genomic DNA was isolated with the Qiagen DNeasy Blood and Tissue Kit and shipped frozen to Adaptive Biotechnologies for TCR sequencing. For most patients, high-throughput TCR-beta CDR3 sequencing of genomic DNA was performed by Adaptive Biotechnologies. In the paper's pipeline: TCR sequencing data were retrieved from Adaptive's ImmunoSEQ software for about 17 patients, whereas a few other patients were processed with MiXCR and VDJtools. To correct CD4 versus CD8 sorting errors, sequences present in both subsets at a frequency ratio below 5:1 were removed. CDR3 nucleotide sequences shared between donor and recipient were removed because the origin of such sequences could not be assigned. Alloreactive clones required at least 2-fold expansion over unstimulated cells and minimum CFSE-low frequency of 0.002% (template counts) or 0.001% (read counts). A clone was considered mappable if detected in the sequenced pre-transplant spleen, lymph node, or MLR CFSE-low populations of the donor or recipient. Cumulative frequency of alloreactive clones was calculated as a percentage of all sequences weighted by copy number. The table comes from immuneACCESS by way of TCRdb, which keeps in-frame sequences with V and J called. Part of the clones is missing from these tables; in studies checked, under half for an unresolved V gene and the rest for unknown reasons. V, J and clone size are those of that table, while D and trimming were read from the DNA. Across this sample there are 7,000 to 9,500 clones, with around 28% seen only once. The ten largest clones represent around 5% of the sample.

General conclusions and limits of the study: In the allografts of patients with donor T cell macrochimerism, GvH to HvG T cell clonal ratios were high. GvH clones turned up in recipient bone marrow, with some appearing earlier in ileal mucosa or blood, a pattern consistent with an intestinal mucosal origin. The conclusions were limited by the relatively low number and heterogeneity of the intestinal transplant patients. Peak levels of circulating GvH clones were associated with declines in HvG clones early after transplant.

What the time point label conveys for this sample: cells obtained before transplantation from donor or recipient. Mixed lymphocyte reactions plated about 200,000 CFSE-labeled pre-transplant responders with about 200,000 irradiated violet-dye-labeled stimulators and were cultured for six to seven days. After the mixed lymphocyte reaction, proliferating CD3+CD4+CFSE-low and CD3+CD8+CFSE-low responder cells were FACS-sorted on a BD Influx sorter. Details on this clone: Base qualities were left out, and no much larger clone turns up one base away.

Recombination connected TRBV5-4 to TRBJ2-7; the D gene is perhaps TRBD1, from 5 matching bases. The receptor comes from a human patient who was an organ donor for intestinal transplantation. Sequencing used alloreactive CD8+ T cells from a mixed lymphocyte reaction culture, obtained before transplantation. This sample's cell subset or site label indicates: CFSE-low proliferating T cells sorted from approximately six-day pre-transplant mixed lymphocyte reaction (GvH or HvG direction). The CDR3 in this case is CASSLGAQGQYF. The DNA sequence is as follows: TGTGCCAGCAGCTTGGGGGCCCAGGGGCAGTACTTC.